Below are 3 T cell receptor beta chains sequenced from a single sample in a study of shared clonotypes between healthy human individuals. The method was immunoSEQ multiplex PCR; TCRdb's version includes in-frame clones alone and lacks a portion of them. The repertoire consists of some 2.4 million clones, with roughly 93% occurring once and the leading ten covering 0.35% to 0.45%. Sequenced: naive CD4+ T cells from PBMCs. Subset noted: CD45RA+ positively selected. The source of these receptors is a young man in good health. Some clones in this sample may be carry-over from other donors' samples.

About this clone itself: This CDR3 is also generated by other DNA sequences in the sample. This sequence joins TRBV5-1 and TRBJ1-5; D might be TRBD1 (5 bases). The CDR3 loop spans 14 amino acids. V was clipped by 1 base and J by 3 bases, with 8 bases between them. Germline CDR1 is SGHRS and CDR2 is YFSETQ. CDR3: CASSLWGDNQPQHF. As DNA, the CDR3 is TGCGCCAGCAGCTTGTGGGGGGACAATCAGCCCCAGCATTTT.

J is TRBJ2-3 and V is TRBV13, with D perhaps TRBD1 (6 bases). From germline, CDR1 is PRHDT and CDR2 FYEKMQ (reference sequence). The V and J ends lost 2 bases and 5 bases respectively, with 11 bases between them. This CDR3 region has 14 residues. The CDR3 region has the DNA TGTGCCAGCAGCTTACGACAGGCCGTAGATACGCAGTATTTT. Translation gives CASSLRQAVDTQYF. The full variable domain, with the rest looked up from reference TRBV13 and TRBJ2-3, is AAGVIQSPRHLIKEKRETATLKCYPIPRHDTVYWYQQGPGQDPQFLISFYEKMQSDKGSIPDRFSAQQFSDYHSELNMSSLELGDSALYFCASSLRQAVDTQYFGPGTRLTVL.

V and J are TRBV18 and TRBJ1-1, with D possibly matching TRBD1 (5 bases). CDR1 is KGHSH, CDR2 LQKENI, per germline. The CDR3 totals 15 residues. V lost 2 bases to trimming and J lost 1 base, with 11 bases between them. The CDR3 nucleotides read TGTGCCAGCTCACCAATGGGGACGGAGAACACTGAAGCTTTCTTT. Its translation: CASSPMGTENTEAFF.